Listed below are T cell receptor beta chains from one sample, sequenced in a study of PD-1 blockade in classical Hodgkin lymphoma. Using immunoSEQ multiplex PCR, the repertoire was profiled, and TCRdb retains in-frame clones only, with some absent. The sample carries over 15,000 clones, around 92% recorded once. The sequencing input was CD4+ T cells from blood. The receptors were gathered from a human donor with classical Hodgkin lymphoma. The CDR3 runs from the conserved cysteine through the conserved F or W. Each record gives: V gene, J gene, clone size, D gene, CDR3 DNA, CDR3 protein. The D gene is left open where the match is weak. Clone size is not always given. Where it is, it says once, few, many or a class for expanded clones.

>TRBV27|TRBJ1-4|.|.
TGTGCCAGCAGCCGCATGGGGGGCCTGGAAAAACTGTTTTTT
CASSRMGGLEKLFF
>TRBV2|TRBJ2-5|.|TRBD2
TGTGCCAGCAGTGGACTAGCGGGCCACCAAGAGACCCAGTACTTC
CASSGLAGHQETQYF
>TRBV30|TRBJ1-1|.|.
TGTGCCCCAAGGCAGGGAGGGGAAACTGAAGCTTTCTTT
CAPRQGGETEAFF
>TRBV6-6|TRBJ1-2|.|TRBD1
TGTGCCAGCAATCTAAGACAGGGTGAGGGCTACACCTTC
CASNLRQGEGYTF
>TRBV4-1|TRBJ1-5|.|.
TGCGCCAGCAGCCAAGTAAGGGGTAGGGCTCAGCCCCAGCATTTT
CASSQVRGRAQPQHF
>TRBV5-4|TRBJ2-7|.|.
TGTGCCAGCAGCTTGAGGGCGAGGGACGAGCAGTACTTC
CASSLRARDEQYF
>TRBV30|TRBJ1-5|.|.
TGTGCCTGGAGTGTAGGGGGGGATCAGCCCCAGCATTTT
CAWSVGGDQPQHF
>TRBV10-3|TRBJ2-3|.|TRBD1
TGTGCCGCGGATCCCGGGGACAGGGCCACAGATACGCAGTATTTT
CAADPGDRATDTQYF
>TRBV5-4|TRBJ1-1|.|.
TGTGCCAGCAGGCTGGGGACCTCCTCCCCGAACACTGAAGCTTTCTTT
CASRLGTSSPNTEAFF
>TRBV7-2|TRBJ2-7|.|.
TGTGCCAGCAGCTTAGCGGGAGGAGCCTACGAGCAGTACTTC
CASSLAGGAYEQYF
>TRBV28|TRBJ1-4|.|TRBD1
TGTGCCAGCAGTTTATGGGACAGGGTTTCTCCTAATGAAAAACTGTTTTTT
CASSLWDRVSPNEKLFF
>TRBV27|TRBJ1-5|.|.
TGTGCCAGCAGTCCCCGTGGTGCAATCTATAGCAATCAGCCCCAGCATTTT
CASSPRGAIYSNQPQHF
>TRBV19|TRBJ1-2|.|.
TGTGCCAGTAAAGAGGGGGACTATGGCTACACCTTC
CASKEGDYGYTF
>TRBV23-1|TRBJ1-3|.|TRBD1
TGCGCCAGCAGTCCACCCGGACAGGACTCCTCTGGAAACACCATATATTTT
CASSPPGQDSSGNTIYF
>TRBV10-3|TRBJ1-5|few|.
TGTGCCATCAGTGGCCGGACGGAACAGCCCCAGCATTTT
CAISGRTEQPQHF
>TRBV7-9|TRBJ2-3|.|TRBD2
TGTGCCACACAGAAGACTAGCGGAAGCACAGATACGCAGTATTTT
CATQKTSGSTDTQYF
>TRBV28|TRBJ1-2|.|.
TGTGCCAGCAGTTTCGGGGGAGAGGCGGTGTGGGGCTACACCTTC
CASSFGGEAVWGYTF
>TRBV10-3|TRBJ1-1|.|.
TGTGCCATCAGGCAGGCCCAGGGTACCACTGAAGCTTTCTTT
CAIRQAQGTTEAFF
>TRBV29-1|TRBJ1-1|.|.
TGCAGCGTTGGGGGACCAACAGGGTTCACTGAAGCTTTCTTT
CSVGGPTGFTEAFF
>TRBV9|TRBJ1-4|.|TRBD1
TGTGCCAGCAGCGTAGACTCGGCAGGGGGTGAAAAACTGTTTTTT
CASSVDSAGGEKLFF
>TRBV7-2|TRBJ1-1|.|.
TGTGCCAGCAGCTTCCCGAAGGGGTGGAACACTGAAGCTTTCTTT
CASSFPKGWNTEAFF
>TRBV5-6|TRBJ2-5|.|.
TGTGCCAGCAGCTTTATGGAGGGCAAAGAGACCCAGTACTTC
CASSFMEGKETQYF